Presented here are 27 T cell receptor beta chains from one specimen sequenced in a study of Ad26.COV2.S vaccination and SARS-CoV-2 variants. As for treatment: approximately 18 received Ad26.COV2.S at low or high dose, single or two shots; about 5 received placebo; per-sample allocation not given. Sampling was performed 63 days after the first vaccine or placebo injection. Profiled with immunoSEQ multiplex PCR; TCRdb holds only in-frame clones, not every one. Seen here are over 450,000 clones, about nine tenths observed once, and the top ten hold around 1.6%. The sequencing used peripheral blood, collected in a trial of Ad26.COV2.S vaccine versus placebo. The source of these receptors is a person aged 18-65 years who received the Ad26.COV2.S COVID-19 vaccine or a placebo.

J is TRBJ2-7 and V is TRBV4-3, with 7 bases lining up with TRBD2. The CDR3 is 14 amino acids. Germline-derived CDR1 and CDR2 are LGHNA and YSLEER. The junction had 3 bases not matched to a gene; V was cut back by 1 base and J by 3 bases. In nucleotides, the CDR3 is TGCGCCAGCAGCCAAGGGGGAGGGATCTACGAGCAGTACTTC. This sequence encodes CASSQGGGIYEQYF.

The chain combines TRBV21-1 with TRBJ2-7; TRBD1 reflects the table's D call only, with no check against the DNA. TRBV21-1 is a pseudogene segment. The CDR3 loop spans 16 amino acids. The CDR3 here is CASSKLCTFFSYEQYF. The CDR3 DNA reads TGTGCCAGCAGCAAATTGTGCACATTCTTCTCCTACGAGCAGTACTTC.

CDR3 residues: CASSLEQKNSPLHF. The CDR3 coding sequence is TGTGCCAGCAGTTTAGAACAGAAAAATTCACCCCTCCACTTT. The J gene is TRBJ1-6, the V gene TRBV28; D call uncertain. The CDR3 is 14 residues long. In germline, CDR1 is MDHEN, CDR2 SYDVKM. With 2 bases removed from V and 7 bases from J, the gap between germline ends came to 9 bases.

This chain connects TRBV12-3 or TRBV12-4 to TRBJ1-5; the D is unclear. The V end lost 8 bases, the J end lost 6 bases, and 14 bases lay between the germline ends. The CDR3 loop spans 13 amino acids. DNA for the CDR3: TGTGCCAGCGTAGCCGGGATCAGTCAGCCCCAGCATTTT. Translated: CASVAGISQPQHF.

The gene calls are TRBV27 and TRBJ1-1; a possible D gene is TRBD1 (5 bases). Trimming stripped 6 bases from V and 1 base from J, with 12 bases between. Germline values: CDR1 MNHEY, CDR2 SMNVEV (reference sequence). This CDR3 region has 14 residues. The CDR3: CASRLTVGNTEAFF. In DNA, the CDR3 is TGTGCCAGCAGGCTGACAGTGGGGAACACTGAAGCTTTCTTT.

This chain links TRBV6-2 or TRBV6-3 with TRBJ1-5; D gene uncertain. The CDR3 runs 17 residues. V was clipped by 4 bases and J by 0 bases, with 16 bases between them. Germline values: CDR1 MNHEY, CDR2 SVGEGT. The CDR3 loop is CASSFGGLGYSNQPQHF. The CDR3, as DNA: TGTGCCAGCAGTTTTGGAGGGTTGGGATATAGCAATCAGCCCCAGCATTTT.

The V and J genes are TRBV7-9 and TRBJ2-1, with D unresolved. Trimming removed 3 bases at V and 5 bases at J, with 11 bases between. This CDR3 has 14 residues. Germline V lookup: CDR1 SEHNR, CDR2 FQNEAQ (reference sequence). For the CDR3, the DNA is TGTGCCAGCAGCTTTGGATTAGCCAACAATGAGCAGTTCTTC. Translating it yields CASSFGLANNEQFF.

The chain carries TRBV28 and TRBJ2-3; 9 bases fit TRBD2. V lost 6 bases and J lost 2; bases outside the gene matches: 12. This CDR3 contains 17 residues. Germline V CDR1 and CDR2: MDHEN, SYDVKM. The CDR3 spells CASRTLIAGAYTDTQYF. CDR3 in DNA: TGTGCCAGCAGAACACTCATAGCGGGAGCGTACACAGATACGCAGTATTTT.

V usage is TRBV18 and J usage is TRBJ1-5; 7 bases align to TRBD1. The germline CDR1 and CDR2 sequences are KGHSH and LQKENI. The CDR3 length is 13 residues. Germline trimming cut 2 bases from V and 6 bases from J; bases unmatched to any gene: 1. In DNA form, the CDR3 reads TGTGCCAGCTCACCAGGGACAGTTCAGCCCCAGCATTTT. The encoded protein is CASSPGTVQPQHF.

The chain is built from TRBV6-5 and TRBJ2-7; 7 bases are shared with TRBD1. V shed 6 bases, J shed 0 bases, and the junction held 8 bases outside the gene matches. CDR1 is MNHEY, CDR2 SVGAGI, per germline. The CDR3 contains 15 residues. The CDR3 loop is CASRGDSKSSYEQYF. CDR3 in DNA: TGTGCCAGCAGAGGGGACAGTAAGAGCTCCTACGAGCAGTACTTC.

V is TRBV4-1 and J is TRBJ1-5; no reliable D call. The CDR3 loop spans 16 amino acids. V was trimmed by 0 bases and J by 6 bases, leaving 15 bases between them. Per germline, CDR1 MGHRA and CDR2 YSYEKL. The CDR3 region has the DNA TGCGCCAGCAGCCAAGAGGAGATGCGGGTTGGTCAGCCCCAGCATTTT. It codes for CASSQEEMRVGQPQHF.

V and J are TRBV5-1 and TRBJ2-7; 14 bases are a match to TRBD2. J lost 1 base, V lost 0 bases, and 0 bases had no gene match. The CDR3 length is 16 residues. Germline assignment: CDR1 SGHRS and CDR2 YFSETQ. Here the CDR3 reads CASSLGLAGGSYEQYF. The CDR3 nucleotides are TGCGCCAGCAGCTTGGGACTAGCGGGAGGGTCCTACGAGCAGTACTTC.

The J gene is TRBJ1-5, the V gene TRBV30, with unresolved D. The V end was cut by 0 bases, the J end by 0 bases, with 12 bases between. This CDR3 is 16 amino acids long. In germline, CDR1 is GTSNPN, CDR2 SVGIG (reference sequence). The DNA for the CDR3 is TGTGCCTGGAGTGTACCGGCGGTATATAGCAATCAGCCCCAGCATTTT. Translated: CAWSVPAVYSNQPQHF.

This rearrangement joins TRBV6-2 or TRBV6-3 to TRBJ1-6; D remains ambiguous. V lost 1 base, J lost 10 bases, and 8 bases lay in between. From germline, CDR1 is MNHEY and CDR2 SVGEGT. CDR3 length equals 13 residues. The chain's CDR3 is CASSYLGESPLHF. CDR3 DNA: TGTGCCAGCAGTTACTTGGGCGAGTCACCCCTCCACTTT.

This sequence joins TRBV7-8 and TRBJ1-3, with D perhaps matching TRBD1 (5 bases). V gave up 2 bases and J gave up 0 bases, with 8 bases separating them. Per germline, CDR1 SGHVS and CDR2 FQNEAQ. This CDR3 spans 15 amino acids. The CDR3 sequence is CASSLQGNSGNTIYF. The CDR3 DNA sequence: TGTGCCAGCAGCTTACAGGGTAACTCTGGAAACACCATATATTTT. The variable domain in full, completed from reference TRBV7-8 and TRBJ1-3, reads GAGVSQSPRYKVAKRGQDVALRCDPISGHVSLFWYQQALGQGPEFLTYFQNEAQLDKSGLPSDRFFAERPEGSVSTLKIQRTQQEDSAVYLCASSLQGNSGNTIYFGEGSWLTVV.

This clone has only a few counts. The CDR3 DNA follows: TGTGCCAGCAGCTTGGACAGGGTCTCTTCGTACGAGCAGTACTTC. Its protein is CASSLDRVSSYEQYF. The chain joins TRBV11-1 to TRBJ2-7; 8 bases are shared with TRBD1. Trimming cost V 3 bases and J 4 bases; bases outside gene matches: 8. Germline-derived CDR1 and CDR2 are SGHAT and FQDESV (reference sequence). There are 15 residues in the CDR3.

The chain has TRBV18 and TRBJ2-6; D gene ambiguous. CDR1 and CDR2 from the germline V gene are KGHSH and LQKENI. Trimming removed 3 bases at V and 0 bases at J, with 6 bases between. The CDR3 runs to 15 residues. The CDR3 sequence: CASSPVPSGANVLTF. CDR3 DNA: TGTGCCAGCTCACCGGTGCCCTCTGGGGCCAACGTCCTGACTTTC. Supplemented by reference TRBV18 and TRBJ2-6, the full variable domain reads NAGVMQNPRHLVRRRGQEARLRCSPMKGHSHVYWYRQLPEEGLKFMVYLQKENIIDESGMPKERFSAEFPKEGPSILRIQQVVRGDSAAYFCASSPVPSGANVLTFGAGSRLTVL.

V and J are TRBV28 and TRBJ1-2; 7 positions agree with TRBD1. V lost 3 bases and J lost 5; bases outside the gene matches: 3. CDR1 and CDR2 (germline): MDHEN, SYDVKM. The CDR3 sequence is 13 residues long. The CDR3 protein is CASSFQGEYGYTF. The CDR3 region has the DNA TGTGCCAGCAGTTTTCAGGGGGAGTATGGCTACACCTTC.

V and J are TRBV18 and TRBJ2-2; 8 positions agree with TRBD1. After removal of 3 bases from V and 7 bases from J, the junction contained 4 bases not matched to a gene. Germline V gene lookup returns CDR1 KGHSH and CDR2 LQKENI. The CDR3 covers 14 residues. CDR3 coding DNA: TGTGCCAGCTCACCTATGGACAGGGTCGGGGAGCTGTTTTTT. This gives the protein CASSPMDRVGELFF. The full variable domain, with the rest looked up from reference TRBV18 and TRBJ2-2, is NAGVMQNPRHLVRRRGQEARLRCSPMKGHSHVYWYRQLPEEGLKFMVYLQKENIIDESGMPKERFSAEFPKEGPSILRIQQVVRGDSAAYFCASSPMDRVGELFFGEGSRLTVL.

V is TRBV6-2 or TRBV6-3 and J is TRBJ2-1; TRBD2 aligns across 7 bases. The CDR3 has 15 amino acids. With 6 bases clipped from V and 8 bases from J, the junction kept 13 bases outside the gene matches. The germline V gene encodes CDR1 MNHEY and CDR2 SVGEGT. This CDR3 is CASSRRVNRGDEQFF. The CDR3 nucleotides read TGTGCCAGCAGCCGCAGGGTAAACCGGGGGGATGAGCAGTTCTTC.

The chain carries TRBV28 and TRBJ2-6; TRBD1 might be the D (5 bases). Trimming stripped 6 bases from V and 0 bases from J, with 15 bases between. CDR1 and CDR2 from the germline V gene are MDHEN and SYDVKM. CDR3 length equals 17 residues. The CDR3 DNA follows: TGTGCCAGCAGCCGAGCAGGGCTGGTCTCTGGGGCCAACGTCCTGACTTTC. Translated, it gives CASSRAGLVSGANVLTF.

This sequence joins TRBV5-5 and TRBJ2-1; D gene ambiguous. The V end lost 1 base, the J end lost 13 bases, and 15 bases lay between the germline ends. This CDR3 spans 13 amino acids. CDR1 SGHKS and CDR2 YYEKEE come from the germline V gene (reference sequence). The CDR3 bases are TGTGCCAGCAGCTTGTTCCTCGGGTCCCTACAGTTCTTC. Its protein is CASSLFLGSLQFF.

The V gene is TRBV6-5, the J gene TRBJ2-7; 7 nucleotides agree with TRBD2. The CDR3 loop spans 14 amino acids. Germline CDR1 and CDR2: MNHEY and SVGAGI. V shed 6 bases, J shed 2 bases, and the junction held 7 bases outside the gene matches. DNA of the CDR3: TGTGCCAGCAGGACCGGGACTATAACCTACGAGCAGTACTTC. This encodes CASRTGTITYEQYF.

The chain carries TRBV5-6 and TRBJ2-7; the match to TRBD1 covers 8 bases. The CDR3 has 16 residues. The V and J ends lost 4 bases and 10 bases, in that order; junction bases with no gene match: 19. Germline CDR1 SGHDT, CDR2 YYEEEE. The CDR3 loop reads CASSADRGGYYVKQYF. CDR3 DNA: TGTGCCAGCAGCGCCGACAGGGGTGGGTACTACGTGAAACAGTACTTC.

This clone was observed a single time. The chain couples TRBV4-1 to TRBJ2-3; no definite D call. The CDR3 has 12 residues. Trimming removed 0 bases at V and 7 bases at J, with 5 bases between. Germline lookup yields CDR1 MGHRA and CDR2 YSYEKL. The CDR3: CASSQDWHTQYF. CDR3 DNA sequence: TGCGCCAGCAGCCAAGATTGGCATACGCAGTATTTT.

V is TRBV3-1 (or the pseudogene TRBV3-2) and J is TRBJ2-7; D is perhaps TRBD2 (5 bases). CDR1 is LGHDT and CDR2 is YNNKEL in the germline V gene (reference sequence). This CDR3 is built from 15 residues. Trimming removed 0 bases from V and 2 bases from J, with 11 bases in between. The CDR3 bases are TGTGCCAGCAGCCAAGAACGGGGAGTAACCTACGAGCAGTACTTC. Its translation is CASSQERGVTYEQYF.

The chain uses TRBV9 and TRBJ2-5, with 12 bases aligning to TRBD2. V lost 4 bases to trimming and J lost 4 bases; unmatched junction nucleotides: 8. The CDR3 consists of 16 residues. Germline V gives CDR1 SGDLS, CDR2 YYNGEE. CDR3 protein: CASSPGLAGSVETQYF. For the CDR3, the DNA is TGTGCCAGCAGCCCAGGACTAGCGGGATCGGTAGAGACCCAGTACTTC.